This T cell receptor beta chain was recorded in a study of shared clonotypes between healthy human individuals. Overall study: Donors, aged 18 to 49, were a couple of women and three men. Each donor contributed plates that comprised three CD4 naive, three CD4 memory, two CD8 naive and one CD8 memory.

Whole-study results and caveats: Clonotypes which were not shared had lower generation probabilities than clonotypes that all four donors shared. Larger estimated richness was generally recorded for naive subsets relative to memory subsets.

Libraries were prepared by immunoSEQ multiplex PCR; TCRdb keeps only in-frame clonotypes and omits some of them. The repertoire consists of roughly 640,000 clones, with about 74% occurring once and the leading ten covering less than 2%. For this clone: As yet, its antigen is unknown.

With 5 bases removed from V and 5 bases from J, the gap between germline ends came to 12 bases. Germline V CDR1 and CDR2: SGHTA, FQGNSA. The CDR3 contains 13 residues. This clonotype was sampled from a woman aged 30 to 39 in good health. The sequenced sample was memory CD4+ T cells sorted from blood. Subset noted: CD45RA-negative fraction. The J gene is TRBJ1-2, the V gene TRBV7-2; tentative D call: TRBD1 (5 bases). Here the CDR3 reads CASSQYRQYGYTF. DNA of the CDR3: TGTGCCAGCAGCCAATATCGACAGTATGGCTACACCTTC.